Each of the 19 T cell receptor beta chains below was sequenced from the same sample in a study of identical twins. TCRdb processed the 5' RACE reads anew with MiXCR; each CDR3 protein has one entry. Here the sample spans about 900,000 distinct CDR3 sequences, 9% to 15% being singletons. In addition, the sample was reused for a study of yellow fever vaccine responses in identical twins.

Sequencing was performed on PBMCs. The receptor source for this set is a woman aged 18-29 years in good health.

This clonotype was counted at least ten times. J is TRBJ1-1 and V is TRBV10-3; D call uncertain. Germline V gene lookup returns CDR1 ENHRY and CDR2 SYGVKD. Trimming removed 0 bases from V and 5 bases from J, with 10 bases in between. The CDR3 is made up of 14 amino acids. The CDR3 coding sequence is TGTGCCATCAGTGAGTCGGGAGGGCGAACTGAAGCTTTCTTT. This codes for CAISESGGRTEAFF.

A few counts support this clonotype. The J gene is TRBJ1-1, the V gene TRBV12-3 or TRBV12-4; no clear D. V was trimmed by 6 bases and J by 5 bases, leaving 16 bases between them. The CDR3 has 14 amino acids. In DNA form, the CDR3 reads TGTGCCAGCAGCCCAGGCGGGCCATGGACTGAAGCTTTCTTT. This encodes CASSPGGPWTEAFF.

The rearrangement links TRBV6-1 to TRBJ2-5; D is unresolved. The CDR3 spans 14 residues. The germline V gene encodes CDR1 MNHNS and CDR2 SASEGT. Trimming left V 6 bases short and J 5 bases short, with 16 bases between. CDR3 sequence reads: CASRRERGAETQYF. CDR3 DNA sequence: TGTGCCAGCAGACGTGAACGCGGAGCTGAGACCCAGTACTTC.

This clonotype was seen a few times. J is TRBJ2-2 and V is TRBV28, with D perhaps assigned TRBD1 or TRBD2 (5 bases each). Trimming shortened V by 1 base and J by 3 bases, and 18 bases separated the two germline ends. The CDR3 is 18 amino acids. Germline loops: CDR1 MDHEN, CDR2 SYDVKM. This CDR3 is CASSLSEFGQGDTGELFF. CDR3 coding DNA: TGTGCCAGCAGTTTATCCGAATTTGGGCAGGGAGACACCGGGGAGCTGTTTTTT.

This sequence joins TRBV5-1 and TRBJ2-1; D call uncertain. The V gene lost 0 bases and the J gene lost 7 bases, with 8 bases spanning the gap. The germline V gene has CDR1 SGHRS and CDR2 YFSETQ. The CDR3 extends over 13 amino acids. The CDR3 sequence: CASSLAFSNEQFF. The CDR3 nucleotides read TGCGCCAGCAGCTTGGCCTTTAGTAATGAGCAGTTCTTC. The full variable domain, in which reference TRBV5-1 and TRBJ2-1 provide the parts outside the CDR3, is KAGVTQTPRYLIKTRGQQVTLSCSPISGHRSVSWYQQTPGQGLQFLFEYFSETQRNKGNFPGRFSGRQFSNSRSEMNVSTLELGDSALYLCASSLAFSNEQFFGPGTRLTVL.

This clonotype was observed a few times. The V call is TRBV24-1, the J call TRBJ2-2, with no clear D. The CDR3 contains 15 residues. Germline V CDR1 and CDR2: KGHDR, SFDVKD. V lost 0 bases, J lost 8 bases, and 12 bases lay in between. CDR3 nucleotide sequence: TGTGCCACCAGTGATTTGCAATTAGAAGCGGGGGAGCTGTTTTTT. Translated: CATSDLQLEAGELFF.

At least ten counts were recorded for this clonotype. The chain combines TRBV6-1 with TRBJ1-4; D is possibly TRBD1 (5 bases). Germline lookup yields CDR1 MNHNS and CDR2 SASEGT. The CDR3 contains 14 residues. V lost 7 bases and J lost 5, with 14 bases in between. The CDR3 is CASTSNQGNEKLFF. CDR3 coding DNA: TGTGCCAGCACCTCTAACCAGGGAAATGAAAAACTGTTTTTT.

This clonotype showed up just a few times. The chain employs TRBV11-2 and TRBJ2-1; D might be TRBD2 (5 bases). V was cut by 0 bases and J by 0 bases, with 18 bases left in between. The germline gives CDR1 SGHAT, CDR2 FQNNGV. The CDR3 covers 19 residues. The CDR3 reads CASSLDHLARTRSYNEQFF. The CDR3 DNA reads TGTGCCAGCAGCTTAGATCACCTCGCTCGGACTCGCTCCTACAATGAGCAGTTCTTC.

The V call is TRBV6-1, the J call TRBJ1-2; TRBD1 agrees at 9 bases. V was clipped by 6 bases and J by 6 bases; unmatched bases: 17. CDR3 length equals 17 residues. Germline CDR1 MNHNS, CDR2 SASEGT. The CDR3 reads CASSPTGQGRNDNGYTF. DNA for the CDR3: TGTGCCAGCAGCCCAACCGGACAGGGGAGAAATGATAATGGCTACACCTTC.

The sample holds many counts of this clonotype. The gene calls are TRBV12-3 or TRBV12-4 and TRBJ1-2; 7 bases agree with TRBD1. The CDR3 is made up of 15 amino acids. J lost 6 bases, V lost 4 bases, and 11 bases had no gene match. The CDR3 sequence: CASSYLGGANDGYTF. The CDR3 DNA reads TGTGCCAGCAGTTACTTAGGGGGCGCGAACGATGGCTACACCTTC.

This clonotype was observed a handful of times. V gene TRBV6-5 combines with J gene TRBJ2-1; 10 bases line up with TRBD1. The germline gives CDR1 MNHEY, CDR2 SVGAGI. The CDR3 consists of 16 residues. The ends lost 0 bases at V and 6 bases at J; junction bases unmatched: 5. CDR3 region: CASSYSGTGDRNEQFF. CDR3 nucleotide sequence: TGTGCCAGCAGTTACTCGGGGACAGGGGATCGCAATGAGCAGTTCTTC.

At least ten counts were recorded for this clonotype. This chain links TRBV12-3 or TRBV12-4 with TRBJ2-2; the match to TRBD2 covers 13 bases. Trimming cost V 6 bases and J 6 bases; bases outside gene matches: 4. The CDR3 length is 15 residues. The CDR3 here is CASRLLAGGPGELFF. CDR3 nucleotides: TGTGCCAGCAGGCTACTAGCGGGAGGGCCCGGGGAGCTGTTTTTT.

There are a few counts of this clonotype. The chain joins TRBV11-2 to TRBJ1-1; D may be TRBD1 (5 bases). In germline, CDR1 is SGHAT, CDR2 FQNNGV. The CDR3 contains 14 residues. Trimming shortened V by 5 bases and J by 1 base, and 11 bases separated the two germline ends. CDR3 residues: CASSNPGSNTEAFF. The CDR3 DNA reads TGTGCCAGCAGCAACCCAGGGTCGAACACTGAAGCTTTCTTT.

This clonotype was seen repeatedly, ten times or more. The chain is built from TRBV6-5 and TRBJ1-4; D is uncertain. Germline CDR1 and CDR2: MNHEY and SVGAGI. CDR3 length: 14 residues. V dropped 4 bases and J dropped 4 bases, with 10 bases sitting between them. DNA for the CDR3: TGTGCCAGCAGTTCTGGGCGGATTAATGAAAAACTGTTTTTT. As protein: CASSSGRINEKLFF.

This clonotype has just a few counts. The chain joins TRBV18 to TRBJ2-3; D not certain. From germline, CDR1 is KGHSH and CDR2 LQKENI. Trimming left V 5 bases short and J 6 bases short, with 12 bases between. The CDR3 is 13 residues long. DNA for the CDR3: TGTGCCAGCTCAAAGGCCGCCTTTGATACGCAGTATTTT. The encoded protein is CASSKAAFDTQYF.

This clonotype has only a few counts. The rearrangement joins TRBV7-2 to TRBJ2-2; D uncertain. Trimming took off 4 bases at V and 5 bases at J, with 11 bases between the two ends. Germline CDR1 is SGHTA and CDR2 is FQGNSA. The CDR3 runs 14 residues. As DNA, the CDR3 is TGTGCCAGCAGCTCGACCATAGTAACCGGGGAGCTGTTTTTT. It is translated as CASSSTIVTGELFF.

A few counts support this clonotype. CDR3 region: CASSLLAAGSWFF. The DNA of the CDR3 is TGTGCCAGCAGCTTACTGGCAGCGGGAAGTTGGTTCTTC. The rearrangement joins TRBV7-9 to TRBJ2-1; 7 bases are a match to TRBD2. This CDR3 contains 13 residues. Germline CDR1 reads SEHNR; CDR2 reads FQNEAQ (reference sequence). Germline trimming cut 2 bases from V and 15 bases from J; bases unmatched to any gene: 10. Full variable domain (outside the CDR3, taken from reference TRBV7-9 and TRBJ2-1): DTGVSQNPRHKITKRGQNVTFRCDPISEHNRLYWYRQTLGQGPEFLTYFQNEAQLEKSRLLSDRFSAERPKGSFSTLEIQRTEQGDSAMYLCASSLLAAGSWFFGPGTRLTVL.

The V gene is TRBV21-1, the J gene TRBJ2-1. TRBV21-1 is given as a pseudogene. This CDR3 spans 16 amino acids. CDR3 amino acids: CASSTRAGGPYNEQFF. In DNA form, the CDR3 reads TGTGCCAGCAGCACCAGAGCGGGAGGCCCCTACAATGAGCAGTTCTTC.

The genes are TRBV6-4 and TRBJ2-1; tentative D call: TRBD1 (6 bases). CDR1 MRHNA and CDR2 SNTAGT come from the germline V gene. The CDR3 has 15 residues. The V gene lost 2 bases and the J gene lost 6 bases, with 14 bases spanning the gap. The CDR3 sequence: CASSDAQAGVNEQFF. In DNA, the CDR3 is TGTGCCAGCAGTGACGCCCAGGCAGGGGTCAATGAGCAGTTCTTC.